Presented here are 14 T cell receptor beta chains from one specimen sequenced in a study of response to subunit inactivated influenza vaccine. A single record per CDR3 protein comes from TCRdb applying MiXCR to the RT-PCR reads. The sample consists of a few hundred thousand distinct CDR3 sequences, 13% to 15% of them appearing once. This specimen was PBMCs from blood, taken about 12 days after vaccination. The receptors come from a man aged 45 to 65 who received an inactivated influenza vaccine.

This clonotype was seen a handful of times. This chain uses TRBV6-1 with TRBJ1-5, with a tentative D call TRBD1 (5 bases). Trimming removed 5 bases at V and 3 bases at J, with 11 bases between. Germline-derived CDR1 and CDR2 are MNHNS and SASEGT. The CDR3 loop spans 14 amino acids. The CDR3 loop reads CASSRDGTNQPQHF. The DNA of the CDR3 is TGTGCCAGCAGTAGGGACGGAACCAATCAGCCCCAGCATTTT.

The chain recombines TRBV19 with TRBJ2-1; TRBD1 matches at 10 bases. This CDR3 spans 14 amino acids. From germline, CDR1 is LNHDA and CDR2 SQIVND (reference sequence). With 4 bases clipped from V and 7 bases from J, the junction kept 4 bases outside the gene matches. DNA for the CDR3: TGTGCCAGTAGTACGGAGGACAGGGGGAATGAGCAGTTCTTC. This gives the protein CASSTEDRGNEQFF.

CDR3 region: CASRAGTDTYEQYF. DNA for the CDR3: TGTGCCAGCAGGGCCGGGACAGATACCTACGAGCAGTACTTC. The rearrangement joins TRBV6-1 to TRBJ2-7; 7 bases agree with TRBD1. Germline lookup yields CDR1 MNHNS and CDR2 SASEGT. The trim removed 6 bases at V and 2 bases at J, leaving 7 bases unmatched. This CDR3 has 14 residues.

This clonotype turned up a few times. This chain connects TRBV7-2 to TRBJ1-5; a weak D match, TRBD1 (5 bases). From germline, CDR1 is SGHTA and CDR2 FQGNSA. The CDR3 runs 15 residues. Trimming took 1 base from V and 3 from J, leaving 10 bases between them. CDR3 in amino acids: CASSLGYRSNQPQHF. CDR3 in DNA: TGTGCCAGCAGCTTAGGGTACAGGTCCAATCAGCCCCAGCATTTT.

The sample holds a few counts of this clonotype. This rearrangement joins TRBV28 to TRBJ2-3; possibly TRBD1 for D (5 bases). Trimming removed 4 bases at V and 1 base at J, with 9 bases between. The CDR3 spans 14 residues. Germline values: CDR1 MDHEN, CDR2 SYDVKM. The CDR3 nucleotides are TGTGCCAGCAGTTCCAGGGAACGCACAGATACGCAGTATTTT. It encodes CASSSRERTDTQYF.

This clonotype was counted many times. This chain joins TRBV11-2 and TRBJ2-7; 7 positions agree with TRBD2. After removal of 5 bases from V and 3 bases from J, the junction contained 7 bases not matched to a gene. The CDR3 is made up of 14 amino acids. The germline gives CDR1 SGHAT, CDR2 FQNNGV. The CDR3 region is CASSPSGSFYEQYF. In DNA form, the CDR3 reads TGTGCCAGCAGCCCTAGCGGCAGTTTCTACGAGCAGTACTTC.

V and J are TRBV20-1 and TRBJ2-6, with a weak D call TRBD1 (6 bases). The length of the CDR3 is 14 residues. Trimming stripped 6 bases from V and 4 bases from J, with 13 bases between. Germline assignment: CDR1 DFQATT and CDR2 SNEGSKA (reference sequence). The CDR3 bases are TGCAGTGCCTTAGGGGGTTTCGGGGCCAACGTCCTGACTTTC. Its translation is CSALGGFGANVLTF.

A few counts support this clonotype. This sequence joins TRBV9 and TRBJ2-5; TRBD1 aligns across 9 bases. With V trimmed by 2 bases and J by 5 bases, 4 bases remained unmatched. CDR1 SGDLS and CDR2 YYNGEE come from the germline V gene. This CDR3 region has 14 residues. The CDR3 nucleotides are TGTGCCAGCAGCGTCGACAGGGGGGGGGAGACCCAGTACTTC. Translated, it gives CASSVDRGGETQYF.

This clonotype came up a few times. V gene TRBV5-6 combines with J gene TRBJ2-7; D is undetermined. CDR1 and CDR2 from the germline V gene are SGHDT and YYEEEE. This CDR3 spans 15 amino acids. The V and J ends lost 4 bases and 3 bases respectively, with 17 bases between them. The CDR3 DNA follows: TGTGCCAGCAGCCACACCACGGCTTTCGGCTACGAGCAGTACTTC. Encoded protein: CASSHTTAFGYEQYF.

This clonotype was counted ten times or more. This chain connects TRBV12-3 or TRBV12-4 to TRBJ2-3; D not certain. The ends were cut back, 2 bases at V and 3 bases at J, with 6 bases in the middle. The CDR3 has 13 residues. DNA for the CDR3: TGTGCCAGCAGTTTATCCGGTACAGATACGCAGTATTTT. Its protein is CASSLSGTDTQYF.

The chain employs TRBV12-3 or TRBV12-4 and TRBJ2-1, with a tentative D call TRBD1 (6 bases). Deletions cut 5 bases from V and 3 bases from J, with 11 bases between. The CDR3 extends over 14 amino acids. CDR3 residues: CASSTGQYYNEQFF. In nucleotides, the CDR3 is TGTGCCAGCAGTACAGGGCAATACTACAATGAGCAGTTCTTC.

The chain has TRBV6-2 or TRBV6-3 and TRBJ2-5, with D perhaps matching TRBD1 (6 bases). Germline assignment: CDR1 MNHEY and CDR2 SVGEGT. CDR3 length: 15 residues. V was clipped by 7 bases and J by 1 base, with 16 bases between them. CDR3 in amino acids: CASIAIGGVQETQYF. For the CDR3, the DNA is TGTGCCAGCATTGCGATAGGGGGAGTCCAAGAGACCCAGTACTTC.

This clonotype has just a few counts. This chain links TRBV11-2 with TRBJ2-1; 9 positions agree with TRBD2. This CDR3 is built from 15 residues. In germline, CDR1 is SGHAT, CDR2 FQNNGV. Losses at the gene ends were 6 bases for V and 7 bases for J; bases not matched to a gene: 10. The chain's CDR3 is CASSYTAGGRNEQFF. The DNA for the CDR3 is TGTGCCAGCAGTTATACAGCGGGAGGTAGAAATGAGCAGTTCTTC.

This clonotype turned up a few times. The chain uses TRBV12-3 or TRBV12-4 and TRBJ2-7; TRBD2 matches 13 bases. The J segment lost 3 bases and the V segment lost 8 bases, leaving 4 bases of the junction unmatched. The CDR3 spans 14 residues. CDR3 nucleotide sequence: TGTGCCAGCCTACGGACTAGCGGGGGCTACGAGCAGTACTTC. This encodes CASLRTSGGYEQYF.